A single sample gave rise to the 20 T cell receptor beta chains below, sequenced in a study of blood T cell repertoires in COVID-19. Profiling relied on immunoSEQ multiplex PCR, and the TCRdb table lists in-frame clones only, not all of them. The data show over 150,000 clones, approximately 86% seen once. The source material was peripheral blood. The receptor source for this set is a man aged 50-59 years with active or convalescent COVID-19.

As regards this clone: Other DNA sequences in this sample translate to the same CDR3. The CDR3, as DNA: TGTGCCAGCAGCCCGACAGGGGATCAGCCCCAGCATTTT. It encodes CASSPTGDQPQHF. The chain carries TRBV2 and TRBJ1-5; 8 bases line up with TRBD1. CDR1 SNHLY and CDR2 FYNNEI come from the germline V gene. CDR3 size: 13 residues. The V and J ends lost 6 bases and 5 bases, in that order; junction bases with no gene match: 3.

The chain links TRBV6-2 or TRBV6-3 to TRBJ1-5; 11 nucleotides agree with TRBD1. The CDR3 spans 16 residues. Germline V gene lookup returns CDR1 MNHEY and CDR2 SVGEGT. Trimming cost V 2 bases and J 7 bases; bases outside gene matches: 7. The CDR3 protein is CASSYVGQGARQPQHF. CDR3 DNA: TGTGCCAGCAGTTACGTTGGACAGGGGGCGAGGCAGCCCCAGCATTTT.

CDR3 residues: CASIGTGMNEQFF. The CDR3 DNA reads as TGTGCCAGCATCGGGACAGGGATGAATGAGCAGTTCTTC. The chain joins TRBV2 to TRBJ2-1, with 9 bases matching TRBD1. Germline CDR1 is SNHLY and CDR2 is FYNNEI. With 7 bases clipped from V and 7 bases from J, the junction kept 5 bases outside the gene matches. There are 13 residues in the CDR3.

The J gene is TRBJ2-2, the V gene TRBV10-3; 14 bases are shared with TRBD2. The CDR3 covers 16 residues. Germline loops: CDR1 ENHRY, CDR2 SYGVKD. V gave up 11 bases and J gave up 4 bases; unmatched junction bases: 9. The CDR3 coding sequence is TGTGCCGTTCGCTTGGGACTAGCGGGGGTCACCGGGGAGCTGTTTTTT. Protein: CAVRLGLAGVTGELFF.

V is TRBV28 and J is TRBJ1-3; no definite D call. The germline V gene encodes CDR1 MDHEN and CDR2 SYDVKM. The CDR3 consists of 16 residues. Trimming cost V 6 bases and J 0 bases, with 15 bases left between them. CDR3 region: CASSPTLFSSGNTIYF. DNA of the CDR3: TGTGCCAGCAGCCCTACTCTGTTTAGCTCTGGAAACACCATATATTTT. Full variable domain (remainder filled in from reference TRBV28 and TRBJ1-3): DVKVTQSSRYLVKRTGEKVFLECVQDMDHENMFWYRQDPGLGLRLIYFSYDVKMKEKGDIPEGYSVSREKKERFSLILESASTNQTSMYLCASSPTLFSSGNTIYFGEGSWLTVV.

The V and J genes are TRBV19 and TRBJ1-5, with no clear D. The CDR3 runs to 14 residues. V was trimmed by 3 bases and J by 8 bases, leaving 14 bases between them. Germline loops: CDR1 LNHDA, CDR2 SQIVND (reference sequence). The CDR3 region is CASSIFGRGEPQHF. CDR3 in DNA: TGTGCCAGTAGTATTTTCGGGCGCGGGGAGCCCCAGCATTTT.

The rearrangement joins TRBV5-4 to TRBJ2-3; 10 nucleotides align to TRBD2. V lost 4 bases, J lost 3 bases, and 8 bases stayed unmatched. Germline loops: CDR1 SGHNT, CDR2 YYREEE (reference sequence). The CDR3 totals 16 residues. CDR3: CASSEGTSVRTDTQYF. The CDR3 DNA reads TGTGCCAGCAGCGAGGGGACTAGCGTTAGGACAGATACGCAGTATTTT. The full variable domain, completed using reference TRBV5-4 and TRBJ2-3, is ETGVTQSPTHLIKTRGQQVTLRCSSQSGHNTVSWYQQALGQGPQFIFQYYREEENGRGNFPPRFSGLQFPNYSSELNVNALELDDSALYLCASSEGTSVRTDTQYFGPGTRLTVL.

CDR3 in DNA: TGTGCCAGCTCACCACCGTCTGCGGACATCGCAGGAAACACCATATATTTT. Translation: CASSPPSADIAGNTIYF. The chain employs TRBV18 and TRBJ1-3; tentative D call: TRBD1 (5 bases). The V end was cut by 0 bases, the J end by 4 bases, with 16 bases between. Germline V CDR1 and CDR2: KGHSH, LQKENI. The CDR3 runs to 17 residues.

The V gene is TRBV5-5, the J gene TRBJ1-2; TRBD1 is a possible D gene (6 bases). The CDR3 runs to 14 residues. Trimming left V 4 bases short and J 6 bases short, with 16 bases between. Looked up from germline, CDR1 is SGHKS and CDR2 is YYEKEE (reference sequence). The CDR3 spells CASSQNRVENGYTF. CDR3 coding DNA: TGTGCCAGCAGCCAAAACAGGGTAGAGAATGGCTACACCTTC.

This rearrangement joins TRBV19 to TRBJ1-2; D perhaps matches TRBD1 (6 bases). With 6 bases removed from V and 9 bases from J, the gap between germline ends came to 17 bases. Germline lookup yields CDR1 LNHDA and CDR2 SQIVND (reference sequence). There are 13 residues in the CDR3. The CDR3 here is CASRTQGGRSYTF. Here the CDR3 DNA reads TGTGCCAGTAGGACACAGGGAGGGAGGAGCTACACCTTC.

The gene calls are TRBV2 and TRBJ2-5, with a tentative D call TRBD2 (6 bases). The germline V gene encodes CDR1 SNHLY and CDR2 FYNNEI. V was pared by 3 bases and J by 2 bases, with 10 bases between. The CDR3 has 14 residues. CDR3 nucleotide sequence: TGTGCCAGCAGTGAGATTAGCGGACAAGAGACCCAGTACTTC. As protein: CASSEISGQETQYF. The full variable domain, completed using reference TRBV2 and TRBJ2-5, is EPEVTQTPSHQVTQMGQEVILRCVPISNHLYFYWYRQILGQKVEFLVSFYNNEISEKSEIFDDQFSVERPDGSNFTLKIRSTKLEDSAMYFCASSEISGQETQYFGPGTRLLVL.

The chain carries TRBV5-1 and TRBJ2-4, with 11 bases identical to TRBD2. This CDR3 spans 14 amino acids. CDR1 is SGHRS, CDR2 YFSETQ, per germline. The V and J ends lost 2 bases and 8 bases, in that order; junction bases with no gene match: 3. This chain's CDR3 is CASSLLAGADIQYF. DNA for the CDR3: TGCGCCAGCAGCTTACTAGCGGGAGCCGACATTCAGTACTTC.

The rearrangement uses TRBV5-8 and TRBJ1-1; weak D call: TRBD1 (5 bases). The CDR3 totals 13 residues. The germline V gene encodes CDR1 SGHTS and CDR2 YDEGEE. V lost 4 bases and J 2 bases, leaving 9 bases between the germline ends. The DNA for the CDR3 is TGTGCCAGCAGCCTGCAGGGAAACACTGAAGCTTTCTTT. It encodes CASSLQGNTEAFF.

This chain links TRBV7-8 with TRBJ1-1, with D maybe TRBD1 (6 bases). V lost 5 bases to trimming and J lost 6 bases, with 16 bases between them. The V gene's germline CDR1 is SGHVS and CDR2 FQNEAQ. The CDR3 sequence is 14 residues long. DNA for the CDR3: TGTGCCAGCAGCCAATACGACAGGCTTTCTGAAGCTTTCTTT. Translating gives CASSQYDRLSEAFF.

The chain has TRBV11-2 and TRBJ2-3; TRBD2 might be the D (6 bases). The CDR3 is 14 residues long. Germline assignment: CDR1 SGHAT and CDR2 FQNNGV. V was pared by 3 bases and J by 2 bases, with 9 bases between. This CDR3 reads CASSLGLITDTQYF. The CDR3 DNA sequence: TGTGCCAGCAGCTTGGGACTCATCACAGATACGCAGTATTTT.

The V call is TRBV12-3 or TRBV12-4, the J call TRBJ2-3; 9 nucleotides agree with TRBD2. Losses at the gene ends were 10 bases for V and 1 base for J; bases not matched to a gene: 3. CDR3 size: 13 residues. CDR3 nucleotides: TGTGCCATTCGGACTAGCGGCACAGATACGCAGTATTTT. Translation gives CAIRTSGTDTQYF.

There are a few counts of this clone. The rearrangement joins TRBV5-5 to TRBJ1-3, with D tentatively TRBD1 (6 bases). Germline CDR1 is SGHKS and CDR2 is YYEKEE (reference sequence). This CDR3 spans 17 amino acids. Between the trimmed V and J ends, which lost 4 bases and 0 bases, there was a span of 17 bases. The CDR3 DNA reads as TGTGCCAGCAGCCAACCCTTGGACAGCCCCTCTGGAAACACCATATATTTT. Translated, it gives CASSQPLDSPSGNTIYF.

This CDR3 reads CASMESGASEKLFF. In DNA, the CDR3 is TGTGCCAGCATGGAGTCAGGGGCAAGTGAAAAACTGTTTTTT. This chain uses TRBV25-1 with TRBJ1-4, with D possibly matching TRBD1 (6 bases). This CDR3 contains 14 residues. Germline V gives CDR1 MGHDK, CDR2 SYGVNS. Trimming pared 7 bases from V and 7 bases from J, leaving 16 bases between.

Details on this clone: The identical CDR3 is also encoded by other nucleotide sequences in the sample. The chain uses TRBV5-4 and TRBJ1-2; 8 nucleotides line up with TRBD1. The CDR3 consists of 14 residues. Germline V gene data show CDR1 as SGHNT and CDR2 as YYREEE (reference sequence). The V and J ends lost 2 bases and 2 bases, in that order; junction bases with no gene match: 2. The CDR3 sequence: CASSLGQGNYGYTF. Written as DNA, the CDR3 is TGTGCCAGCAGCTTAGGACAGGGCAACTATGGCTACACCTTC.

This chain links TRBV10-3 with TRBJ2-5; 11 bases agree with TRBD2. CDR3 length: 15 residues. In germline, CDR1 is ENHRY, CDR2 SYGVKD. Trimming took 4 bases from V and 2 from J; bases not matched to a gene: 3. CDR3 region: CAISGLAGIQETQYF. CDR3 nucleotides: TGTGCCATCAGTGGACTAGCGGGGATACAAGAGACCCAGTACTTC.